Shown below are 29 T cell receptor beta chains from a single sample sequenced in a study of CD8+ T cells in alopecia areata. cDNA serving as the sequencing template came from extracted, reverse transcribed RNA. Only in-frame clones appear in the TCRdb table, and some are missing; sequencing was by immunoSEQ multiplex PCR. In the table there are approximately 89,000 clones, 35% to 50% of which are singletons. The sample was CD4+ T cells sorted from blood. The receptors originated from a human donor with alopecia areata.

In its sample, this clone was seen a few times. This chain joins TRBV29-1 and TRBJ2-7; TRBD1 aligns across 8 bases. CDR1 SQVTM and CDR2 ANQGSEA come from the germline V gene. The CDR3 contains 15 residues. J gave up 2 bases and V 8 bases, and 14 bases lay outside the gene matches. The CDR3 protein is CSTLTGDGLAYEQYF. In DNA form, the CDR3 reads TGCAGCACTTTGACAGGGGATGGGCTAGCCTACGAGCAGTACTTC.

This clone was detected a few times. J is TRBJ2-7 and V is TRBV28, with D possibly TRBD2 on 6 matching bases. This CDR3 is 13 amino acids long. Trimming cost V 5 bases and J 2 bases, with 10 bases left between them. Germline V CDR1 and CDR2: MDHEN, SYDVKM. The DNA of the CDR3 is TGTGCCAGCAGTCCCGGGGGTCCCTACGAGCAGTACTTC. Translating gives CASSPGGPYEQYF.

The genes are TRBV6-6 and TRBJ2-3; possibly TRBD1 for D (5 bases). The germline V gene encodes CDR1 MNHNY and CDR2 SVGAGI (reference sequence). The CDR3 extends over 14 amino acids. V lost 10 bases and J lost 2, with 16 bases in between. CDR3 residues: CATWRQYPTDTQYF. CDR3 in DNA: TGTGCCACCTGGAGACAGTACCCCACAGATACGCAGTATTTT.

This clone was counted between two and nine times. The rearrangement uses TRBV7-2 and TRBJ2-5, with D maybe TRBD2 (5 bases). This CDR3 is built from 16 residues. Germline V gene sequence: CDR1 SGHTA, CDR2 FQGNSA. V lost 2 bases to trimming and J lost 5 bases, with 18 bases between them. CDR3: CASSLYHTSSGETQYF. CDR3 nucleotides: TGTGCCAGCAGCTTATATCACACCTCTTCGGGGGAGACCCAGTACTTC. The full variable domain, in which reference TRBV7-2 and TRBJ2-5 provide the parts outside the CDR3, is GAGVSQSPSNKVTEKGKDVELRCDPISGHTALYWYRQSLGQGLEFLIYFQGNSAPDKSGLPSDRFSAERTGGSVSTLTIQRTQQEDSAVYLCASSLYHTSSGETQYFGPGTRLLVL.

This rearrangement joins TRBV29-1 to TRBJ1-1; the match to TRBD1 covers 8 bases. The CDR3 runs 13 residues. Germline V CDR1 and CDR2: SQVTM, ANQGSEA. The V and J ends lost 4 bases and 2 bases, in that order; junction bases with no gene match: 3. The CDR3 here is CSVAQGGNTEAFF. CDR3 DNA: TGCAGCGTTGCACAGGGGGGAAACACTGAAGCTTTCTTT.

On this clone itself: Other nucleotide sequences in the sample specify the same CDR3. The gene calls are TRBV7-2 and TRBJ2-3; D is unresolved. Trimming removed 1 base at V and 3 bases at J, with 5 bases between. The CDR3 extends over 13 amino acids. Germline V lookup: CDR1 SGHTA, CDR2 FQGNSA. DNA of the CDR3: TGTGCCAGCAGCTTAGTAAGGACAGATACGCAGTATTTT. Its protein is CASSLVRTDTQYF.

J is TRBJ2-5 and V is TRBV29-1; 10 positions match TRBD2. Germline V gene lookup returns CDR1 SQVTM and CDR2 ANQGSEA. The CDR3 sequence is 12 residues long. V was clipped by 4 bases and J by 6 bases; unmatched bases: 2. The chain's CDR3 is CSVASGGKTQYF. The CDR3 nucleotides read TGCAGCGTTGCTAGCGGGGGAAAGACCCAGTACTTC.

A note on this clone: The same CDR3 arises from other DNA sequences in this sample as well. The chain employs TRBV29-1 and TRBJ2-5, with a possible D match to TRBD1 (5 bases). V shed 4 bases and J shed 4 bases, with 10 bases lying between them. CDR1 is SQVTM and CDR2 is ANQGSEA in the germline V gene. This CDR3 comprises 12 residues. CDR3 residues: CSVGARGETQYF. The CDR3 coding sequence is TGCAGCGTTGGGGCTAGGGGAGAGACCCAGTACTTC.

This clone was observed a few times. The rearrangement uses TRBV6-6 and TRBJ2-1; the D is unclear. CDR1 is MNHNY, CDR2 SVGAGI, per germline (reference sequence). The CDR3 extends over 13 amino acids. Trimming pared 7 bases from V and 5 bases from J, leaving 12 bases between. The CDR3 is CASNVNFDNEQFF. The CDR3 DNA sequence: TGTGCCAGCAACGTCAACTTTGACAATGAGCAGTTCTTC.

Many counts were recorded for this clone. The rearrangement joins TRBV6-6 to TRBJ2-2, with D uncertain. Trimming left V 10 bases short and J 0 bases short, with 12 bases between. CDR3 length equals 14 residues. Germline assignment: CDR1 MNHNY and CDR2 SVGAGI (reference sequence). The DNA for the CDR3 is TGTGCCACCTCTTCCGGCGCGAACACCGGGGAGCTGTTTTTT. This codes for CATSSGANTGELFF.

V and J are TRBV30 and TRBJ1-5; 7 bases match TRBD1. Germline CDR1 GTSNPN, CDR2 SVGIG (reference sequence). The CDR3 is 14 residues long. Germline trimming cut 3 bases from V and 4 bases from J; bases unmatched to any gene: 6. The CDR3, as DNA: TGTGCCTGGAGGCGTCCGACAGGGAATCAGCCCCAGCATTTT. Amino acids: CAWRRPTGNQPQHF.

This clone has a handful of counts. The rearrangement links TRBV19 to TRBJ2-1, with 10 bases fitting TRBD1. Germline CDR1 reads LNHDA; CDR2 reads SQIVND (reference sequence). Trimming removed 1 base from V and 7 bases from J; junction bases left unmatched: 4. The CDR3 is 15 residues long. The CDR3 DNA sequence: TGTGCCAGTAGTATAGCGGACAGGGGGGCGAATGAGCAGTTCTTC. Residues: CASSIADRGANEQFF.

The chain joins TRBV2 to TRBJ1-1, with D uncertain. Germline CDR1 is SNHLY and CDR2 is FYNNEI. The CDR3 loop spans 13 amino acids. Trimming removed 3 bases from V and 3 bases from J, with 8 bases in between. The DNA of the CDR3 is TGTGCCAGCAGTGATGAGACTTACACTGAAGCTTTCTTT. The encoded protein is CASSDETYTEAFF.

This clone was counted only a few times. The V and J genes are TRBV23-1 and TRBJ2-1, with a tentative D call TRBD2 (5 bases). TRBV23-1 carries the ORF label, with uncertain function. V lost 0 bases and J 6 bases, leaving 18 bases between the germline ends. The CDR3 consists of 17 residues. CDR3 sequence (DNA): TGCGCCAGCAGTCAATCCCCAGCGCGGACTGTCCGCAATGAGCAGTTCTTC. This gives the protein CASSQSPARTVRNEQFF.

The gene calls are TRBV5-1 and TRBJ1-2; tentative D call: TRBD1 (5 bases). CDR1 SGHRS and CDR2 YFSETQ come from the germline V gene. V lost 4 bases, J lost 7 bases, and 14 bases lay in between. This CDR3 is 13 amino acids long. The CDR3 protein is CASSPGTSFGYTF. The CDR3, as DNA: TGCGCCAGCAGCCCCGGGACCTCGTTTGGCTACACCTTC.

V usage is TRBV5-1 and J usage is TRBJ2-3; D not certain. V dropped 3 bases and J dropped 6 bases, with 8 bases sitting between them. The CDR3 consists of 12 residues. Germline CDR1 SGHRS, CDR2 YFSETQ. CDR3 coding DNA: TGCGCCAGCAGCTGGGCCGAGGATACGCAGTATTTT. Translated, it gives CASSWAEDTQYF.

This CDR3 is CSVGGWQNIQYF. The CDR3 coding sequence is TGCAGCGTTGGAGGGTGGCAGAACATTCAGTACTTC. The rearrangement joins TRBV29-1 to TRBJ2-4; a weak D match, TRBD2 (5 bases). V dropped 4 bases and J dropped 7 bases, with 11 bases sitting between them. CDR3 size: 12 residues. The V gene's germline CDR1 is SQVTM and CDR2 ANQGSEA.

V is TRBV5-1 and J is TRBJ2-5, with 10 bases aligning to TRBD2. With V trimmed by 5 bases and J by 3 bases, 1 base remained unmatched. The V gene's germline CDR1 is SGHRS and CDR2 YFSETQ. This CDR3 is 13 amino acids long. CDR3 DNA sequence: TGCGCCAGCAGGCTAGCGGGGGAAGAGACCCAGTACTTC. Its translation is CASRLAGEETQYF. Supplemented by reference TRBV5-1 and TRBJ2-5, the full variable domain reads KAGVTQTPRYLIKTRGQQVTLSCSPISGHRSVSWYQQTPGQGLQFLFEYFSETQRNKGNFPGRFSGRQFSNSRSEMNVSTLELGDSALYLCASRLAGEETQYFGPGTRLLVL.

The gene calls are TRBV29-1 and TRBJ2-3; 7 nucleotides line up with TRBD2. The CDR3 contains 19 residues. Germline lookup yields CDR1 SQVTM and CDR2 ANQGSEA. V lost 0 bases and J lost 2; bases outside the gene matches: 17. The CDR3 is CSVEDLGAGEFLYTDTQYF. The CDR3 nucleotides are TGCAGCGTTGAAGATCTAGGGGCGGGAGAGTTTCTTTACACAGATACGCAGTATTTT.

The CDR3 reads CSVSVARDTQYF. The CDR3 bases are TGCAGCGTTTCGGTGGCCCGAGATACGCAGTATTTT. The chain couples TRBV29-1 to TRBJ2-3; D is unclear. Per the germline V gene, CDR1 is SQVTM and CDR2 is ANQGSEA. This CDR3 comprises 12 residues. V dropped 5 bases and J dropped 5 bases, with 11 bases sitting between them.

The V gene is TRBV28, the J gene TRBJ2-5; possible D gene TRBD1, 7 bases. This CDR3 comprises 14 residues. The germline V gene has CDR1 MDHEN and CDR2 SYDVKM. Trimming left V 5 bases short and J 3 bases short, with 13 bases between. CDR3 amino acids: CASSPGGLEETQYF. CDR3 coding DNA: TGTGCCAGCAGTCCAGGGGGACTTGAAGAGACCCAGTACTTC.

The chain is built from TRBV10-3 and TRBJ1-4; D is unclear. In germline, CDR1 is ENHRY, CDR2 SYGVKD. V was cut by 4 bases and J by 8 bases, with 8 bases left in between. CDR3 length equals 12 residues. The CDR3 nucleotides read TGTGCCATCAGTGTCGGAAAGGAAAAACTGTTTTTT. Its translation is CAISVGKEKLFF.

The V gene is TRBV29-1, the J gene TRBJ1-1, with a tentative D call TRBD1 (5 bases). In germline, CDR1 is SQVTM, CDR2 ANQGSEA. The CDR3 covers 11 residues. The V and J ends lost 4 bases and 3 bases respectively, with 6 bases between them. Here the CDR3 reads CSVVGHTEAFF. For the CDR3, the DNA is TGCAGCGTTGTGGGGCACACTGAAGCTTTCTTT. Combining the CDR3 with reference TRBV29-1 and TRBJ1-1 gives the whole variable domain SAVISQKPSRDICQRGTSLTIQCQVDSQVTMMFWYRQQPGQSLTLIATANQGSEATYESGFVIDKFPISRPNLTFSTLTVSNMSPEDSSIYLCSVVGHTEAFFGQGTRLTVV.

There are a few counts of this clone. This sequence joins TRBV11-2 and TRBJ2-3, with 8 positions matching TRBD2. The CDR3 sequence is 16 residues long. V lost 5 bases and J lost 1; bases outside the gene matches: 8. Germline CDR1 and CDR2: SGHAT and FQNNGV. The CDR3 bases are TGTGCCAGCAGCCCTTCAGCGGGAGTGGGCACAGATACGCAGTATTTT. It translates to CASSPSAGVGTDTQYF. The variable domain in full, completed from reference TRBV11-2 and TRBJ2-3, reads EAGVAQSPRYKIIEKRQSVAFWCNPISGHATLYWYQQILGQGPKLLIQFQNNGVVDDSQLPKDRFSAERLKGVDSTLKIQPAKLEDSAVYLCASSPSAGVGTDTQYFGPGTRLTVL.

The rearrangement uses TRBV29-1 and TRBJ2-5; 8 nucleotides match TRBD1. V lost 7 bases to trimming and J lost 5 bases; unmatched junction nucleotides: 9. Germline V gives CDR1 SQVTM, CDR2 ANQGSEA. There are 13 residues in the CDR3. DNA for the CDR3: TGCAGCGGCGTTCAGGGGGCTGGGGAGACCCAGTACTTC. Translating gives CSGVQGAGETQYF. Based on the CDR3 plus reference TRBV29-1 and TRBJ2-5, the full variable domain is SAVISQKPSRDICQRGTSLTIQCQVDSQVTMMFWYRQQPGQSLTLIATANQGSEATYESGFVIDKFPISRPNLTFSTLTVSNMSPEDSSIYLCSGVQGAGETQYFGPGTRLLVL.

This clone was recorded a few times. The chain employs TRBV20-1 and TRBJ2-5; D unresolved. CDR1 is DFQATT and CDR2 is SNEGSKA in the germline V gene (reference sequence). Trimming took off 6 bases at V and 5 bases at J, with 10 bases between the two ends. The CDR3 runs to 11 residues. CDR3 residues: CSADHRETQYF. CDR3 nucleotide sequence: TGCAGTGCGGATCATAGGGAGACCCAGTACTTC.

The genes are TRBV29-1 and TRBJ2-1; TRBD2 matches 8 bases. Per the germline V gene, CDR1 is SQVTM and CDR2 is ANQGSEA. This CDR3 is 18 amino acids long. The ends lost 6 bases at V and 7 bases at J; junction bases unmatched: 23. CDR3 nucleotides: TGCAGCGTAATAGGAGCCTTACTAAGCGGGAGCGTCCGGAATGAGCAGTTCTTC. Translating it yields CSVIGALLSGSVRNEQFF.

The CDR3 DNA reads as TGCAGCGGAGAGACAGGGCCCGGGGAGCTGTTTTTT. Translated: CSGETGPGELFF. The chain is built from TRBV29-1 and TRBJ2-2, with TRBD1 matching over 7 bases. CDR1 and CDR2 from the germline V gene are SQVTM and ANQGSEA. V trimming: 7 bases; J trimming: 6 bases; junction bases outside the gene matches: 5. The CDR3 covers 12 residues.

The chain links TRBV7-9 to TRBJ2-5; no firm D call. V dropped 4 bases and J dropped 5 bases, with 11 bases sitting between them. The CDR3 spans 13 residues. CDR1 is SEHNR and CDR2 is FQNEAQ in the germline V gene (reference sequence). The CDR3 spells CASSSEQRETQYF. CDR3 sequence (DNA): TGTGCCAGCAGCTCTGAACAGAGGGAGACCCAGTACTTC.